This TCR beta chain emerged from a study of CD8 T cells in Susac syndrome. Overall study results and limits: In Susac syndrome, the CD4+ T cell repertoires did not show clonal expansion.

The V end lost 5 bases, the J end lost 4 bases, and 23 bases lay between the germline ends. Per the germline V gene, CDR1 is SEHNR and CDR2 is FQNEAQ (reference sequence). This CDR3 comprises 17 residues. Details on this clonotype: Its antigen is not known.

RNA in amounts of 0.5 to 1 ug was reverse transcribed with random hexamers. The immunoSEQ assay covered 54 Vbeta and 13 Jbeta segments for CDR3. TCRdb recomputed calls from the immunoSEQ multiplex PCR reads with MiXCR, one row per CDR3 protein. The table includes some 210,000 distinct CDR3 sequences, about 94% detected once. The specimen sequenced was CD4+ T cells from PBMCs. V is TRBV7-9 and J is TRBJ2-5; either TRBD1 or TRBD2 may supply D (5 bases each). The sequence came from a human donor with Susac syndrome. In DNA form, the CDR3 reads TGTGCCAGCAGCCAATACGAAGGGACGGCCGCGCGAGAGACCCAGTACTTC. It codes for CASSQYEGTAARETQYF.